Shown below are 28 T cell receptor beta chains from a single sample sequenced in a study of cytotoxic CD8 clonotypes in ibrutinib-treated CLL. Profiled with immunoSEQ multiplex PCR; TCRdb holds only in-frame clones, not every one. The sample holds fewer than 25,000 clones, roughly 68% seen once. The sample in question was PBMCs, obtained after 24 months of ibrutinib treatment. These receptors were obtained from a human donor with chronic lymphocytic leukemia.

V gene TRBV5-4 combines with J gene TRBJ2-7, with D unclear. This CDR3 contains 13 residues. Germline CDR1 SGHNT, CDR2 YYREEE (reference sequence). Trimming removed 2 bases from V and 0 bases from J, with 6 bases in between. This chain's CDR3 is CASSFDISYEQYF. In nucleotides, the CDR3 is TGTGCCAGCAGCTTCGACATCTCCTACGAGCAGTACTTC.

The gene calls are TRBV9 and TRBJ1-2; D perhaps matches TRBD1 (6 bases). Germline V CDR1 and CDR2: SGDLS, YYNGEE. This CDR3 has 15 residues. The V end lost 0 bases, the J end lost 3 bases, and 12 bases lay between the germline ends. CDR3 sequence: CASSVEGGRDYGYTF. The CDR3 coding sequence is TGTGCCAGCAGCGTAGAAGGGGGAAGGGACTATGGCTACACCTTC.

In this sample, this clone turned up once. The rearrangement joins TRBV18 to TRBJ1-4; D ambiguous. Per germline, CDR1 KGHSH and CDR2 LQKENI. V was cut by 2 bases and J by 5 bases, with 6 bases left in between. CDR3 size: 13 residues. The CDR3 DNA follows: TGTGCCAGCTCACCAGGGCAAAATGAAAAACTGTTTTTT. This encodes CASSPGQNEKLFF.

This chain uses TRBV7-9 with TRBJ2-1; tentatively, D is TRBD1 (5 bases). Germline CDR1 is SEHNR and CDR2 is FQNEAQ (reference sequence). The CDR3 is made up of 15 amino acids. Trimming stripped 2 bases from V and 0 bases from J, with 8 bases between. CDR3 in amino acids: CASSLLQDSYNEQFF. CDR3 DNA sequence: TGTGCCAGCAGCTTATTACAGGACTCCTACAATGAGCAGTTCTTC.

V gene TRBV2 combines with J gene TRBJ2-1, with 8 bases lining up with TRBD1. Germline CDR1 is SNHLY and CDR2 is FYNNEI. The CDR3 is 13 residues long. V shed 7 bases, J shed 7 bases, and the junction held 6 bases outside the gene matches. Written as DNA, the CDR3 is TGTGCCAGCAATGACAGGGGCGGGAATGAGCAGTTCTTC. This sequence encodes CASNDRGGNEQFF.

This clone was detected a few times. This sequence joins TRBV4-1 and TRBJ2-7, with no clear D. Germline-derived CDR1 and CDR2 are MGHRA and YSYEKL. V gave up 0 bases and J gave up 2 bases, with 14 bases separating them. This CDR3 is 16 amino acids long. For the CDR3, the DNA is TGCGCCAGCAGCCAAGATGATTTCTCCGTAACCTACGAGCAGTACTTC. It yields the protein CASSQDDFSVTYEQYF.

V and J are TRBV6-4 and TRBJ1-5; D is ambiguous. The V gene lost 2 bases and the J gene lost 5 bases, with 4 bases spanning the gap. The germline CDR1 and CDR2 sequences are MRHNA and SNTAGT. The length of the CDR3 is 12 residues. CDR3 region: CASSDEHQPQHF. Written as DNA, the CDR3 is TGTGCCAGCAGTGACGAACATCAGCCCCAGCATTTT.

This chain joins TRBV7-9 and TRBJ1-1, with D unclear. V was clipped by 5 bases and J by 6 bases, with 13 bases between them. This CDR3 is built from 13 residues. Germline CDR1 and CDR2: SEHNR and FQNEAQ (reference sequence). The chain's CDR3 is CASSQVRFPEAFF. The CDR3 DNA sequence: TGTGCCAGCAGCCAAGTCCGATTCCCTGAAGCTTTCTTT.

The V and J genes are TRBV19 and TRBJ1-1; D is undetermined. The CDR3 is 12 amino acids. Deletions cut 4 bases from V and 1 base from J, with 4 bases between. CDR1 LNHDA and CDR2 SQIVND come from the germline V gene (reference sequence). This chain's CDR3 is CASSNRNTEAFF. The CDR3 DNA reads as TGTGCCAGTAGTAACAGGAACACTGAAGCTTTCTTT.

The chain combines TRBV5-4 with TRBJ1-1; a possible D gene is TRBD1 (5 bases). Trimming cost V 1 base and J 4 bases, with 11 bases left between them. The CDR3 extends over 14 amino acids. The V gene's germline CDR1 is SGHNT and CDR2 YYREEE (reference sequence). CDR3 sequence (DNA): TGTGCCAGCAGCTTGTCTGGGGGTGGCACTGAAGCTTTCTTT. Its protein product is CASSLSGGGTEAFF.

This chain joins TRBV5-1 and TRBJ1-1, with D uncertain. The CDR3 consists of 13 residues. V was pared by 2 bases and J by 1 base, with 6 bases between. Germline V CDR1 and CDR2: SGHRS, YFSETQ. Written as DNA, the CDR3 is TGCGCCAGCAGCTTTCAGGCGAACACTGAAGCTTTCTTT. This encodes CASSFQANTEAFF. Filled out from reference TRBV5-1 and TRBJ1-1, the complete variable domain reads KAGVTQTPRYLIKTRGQQVTLSCSPISGHRSVSWYQQTPGQGLQFLFEYFSETQRNKGNFPGRFSGRQFSNSRSEMNVSTLELGDSALYLCASSFQANTEAFFGQGTRLTVV.

In this sample, this clone turned up once. V usage is TRBV5-6 and J usage is TRBJ2-6; TRBD1 matches at 9 bases. Germline-derived CDR1 and CDR2 are SGHDT and YYEEEE. The CDR3 totals 17 residues. J lost 0 bases, V lost 5 bases, and 6 bases had no gene match. CDR3 region: CASSSPDRGSGANVLTF. The CDR3 coding sequence is TGTGCCAGCAGTTCCCCGGACAGGGGCTCTGGGGCCAACGTCCTGACTTTC.

This sequence joins TRBV20-1 and TRBJ2-7; D is ambiguous. The CDR3 sequence is 11 residues long. Germline-derived CDR1 and CDR2 are DFQATT and SNEGSKA (reference sequence). The ends were cut back, 7 bases at V and 3 bases at J, with 10 bases in the middle. The CDR3 nucleotides read TGCAGTGGGGAAATGGGCTACGAGCAGTACTTC. Translating gives CSGEMGYEQYF.

The rearrangement uses TRBV10-3 and TRBJ1-1, with TRBD1 matching 8 bases. There are 15 residues in the CDR3. Germline V gives CDR1 ENHRY, CDR2 SYGVKD. V dropped 6 bases and J dropped 0; count of bases not matched to a gene: 6. The CDR3: CAIRPGQVMNTEAFF. The CDR3 DNA follows: TGTGCCATCAGACCGGGACAGGTCATGAACACTGAAGCTTTCTTT.

The rearrangement uses TRBV5-4 and TRBJ2-3; 9 bases match TRBD1. The germline CDR1 and CDR2 sequences are SGHNT and YYREEE (reference sequence). V was pared by 4 bases and J by 2 bases, with 5 bases of the junction left unmatched. The CDR3 runs to 15 residues. In DNA, the CDR3 is TGTGCCAGCAGCCCCGGGACAGGGATCACAGATACGCAGTATTTT. As protein: CASSPGTGITDTQYF.

Only a few counts were recorded for this clone. The CDR3, as DNA: TGTGCCAGCAGTTTAGGGGAGAACACTGAAGCTTTCTTT. Residues: CASSLGENTEAFF. The chain has TRBV27 and TRBJ1-1; D is unclear. The V end lost 2 bases, the J end lost 1 base, and 5 bases lay between the germline ends. This CDR3 comprises 13 residues. Germline V lookup: CDR1 MNHEY, CDR2 SMNVEV (reference sequence).

This clone was detected only a few times. In DNA form, the CDR3 reads TGTGCCAGCAGCGTCGGCTCGGGGAATGAGCAGTTCTTC. Translation gives CASSVGSGNEQFF. This chain links TRBV9 with TRBJ2-1, with a tentative D call TRBD2 (5 bases). The CDR3 spans 13 residues. The V gene's germline CDR1 is SGDLS and CDR2 YYNGEE. The V end was cut by 2 bases, the J end by 7 bases, with 10 bases between.

This clone was seen a few times. In DNA form, the CDR3 reads TGTGCCAGCAGCTTGGCCGGAGGGACTCGAAATTCACCCCTCCACTTT. This codes for CASSLAGGTRNSPLHF. This chain uses TRBV5-4 with TRBJ1-6, with D tentatively TRBD1 (5 bases). CDR3 length equals 16 residues. Trimming pared 0 bases from V and 7 bases from J, leaving 14 bases between. Germline values: CDR1 SGHNT, CDR2 YYREEE (reference sequence).

The rearrangement uses TRBV27 and TRBJ1-2; no firm D call. Looked up from germline, CDR1 is MNHEY and CDR2 is SMNVEV (reference sequence). Trimming shortened V by 3 bases and J by 3 bases, and 17 bases separated the two germline ends. This CDR3 has 16 amino acids. This chain's CDR3 is CASSLGQHPWDYGYTF. Here the CDR3 DNA reads TGTGCCAGCAGTTTGGGCCAGCACCCTTGGGACTATGGCTACACCTTC.

This clone was detected only a few times. The rearrangement links TRBV27 to TRBJ1-1; D is uncertain. The length of the CDR3 is 13 residues. Germline assignment: CDR1 MNHEY and CDR2 SMNVEV (reference sequence). Trimming removed 5 bases from V and 1 base from J, with 8 bases in between. The CDR3 sequence is CASSVSQNTEAFF. The DNA for the CDR3 is TGTGCCAGCAGTGTAAGCCAGAACACTGAAGCTTTCTTT.

The chain uses TRBV6-4 and TRBJ2-2; tentative D call: TRBD2 (5 bases). The germline V gene encodes CDR1 MRHNA and CDR2 SNTAGT. The V end was cut by 5 bases, the J end by 3 bases, with 10 bases between. There are 14 residues in the CDR3. The CDR3 reads CASSLEADTGELFF. CDR3 nucleotides: TGTGCCAGCAGTTTGGAAGCGGACACCGGGGAGCTGTTTTTT.

This clone was seen just once. This sequence joins TRBV5-4 and TRBJ2-1, with D tentatively TRBD1 (5 bases). The V end lost 0 bases, the J end lost 2 bases, and 9 bases lay between the germline ends. Per the germline V gene, CDR1 is SGHNT and CDR2 is YYREEE (reference sequence). This CDR3 has 15 amino acids. The CDR3 bases are TGTGCCAGCAGCTTGGGACAGAGAACCTACAATGAGCAGTTCTTC. It specifies CASSLGQRTYNEQFF.

This clone has a handful of counts. The rearrangement uses TRBV11-2 and TRBJ2-1, with 9 nucleotides matching TRBD1. There are 17 residues in the CDR3. The germline CDR1 and CDR2 sequences are SGHAT and FQNNGV. The junction had 16 bases not matched to a gene; V was cut back by 5 bases and J by 8 bases. CDR3 in DNA: TGTGCCAGCAGCGACTATCCAGGGGACAGGGTATTTGATGAGCAGTTCTTC. Translating gives CASSDYPGDRVFDEQFF.

The chain carries TRBV5-1 and TRBJ2-3; tentative D call: TRBD1 (6 bases). V was clipped by 3 bases and J by 2 bases, with 16 bases between them. There are 16 residues in the CDR3. Germline lookup yields CDR1 SGHRS and CDR2 YFSETQ. The chain's CDR3 is CASSSSGVGNTDTQYF. DNA for the CDR3: TGCGCCAGCAGCTCCTCAGGGGTGGGAAACACAGATACGCAGTATTTT. The variable domain in full, completed from reference TRBV5-1 and TRBJ2-3, reads KAGVTQTPRYLIKTRGQQVTLSCSPISGHRSVSWYQQTPGQGLQFLFEYFSETQRNKGNFPGRFSGRQFSNSRSEMNVSTLELGDSALYLCASSSSGVGNTDTQYFGPGTRLTVL.

The chain employs TRBV10-1 and TRBJ2-7; D ambiguous. Germline loops: CDR1 WNHNN, CDR2 SYGVQD (reference sequence). V lost 8 bases and J 5 bases, leaving 13 bases between the germline ends. This CDR3 contains 12 residues. The CDR3 DNA reads TGCGCCAGCGGCGACGCCGTGGACGAGCAGTACTTC. Protein product: CASGDAVDEQYF.

This chain links TRBV11-3 with TRBJ2-5, with D uncertain. Germline V CDR1 and CDR2: SGHNT, YENEEA. This CDR3 is built from 12 residues. Between the trimmed V and J ends, which lost 3 bases and 4 bases, there was a span of 6 bases. This CDR3 is CASSFLTETQYF. DNA for the CDR3: TGTGCCAGCAGCTTTTTAACAGAGACCCAGTACTTC.

This clone was counted a few times. The genes are TRBV11-2 and TRBJ2-1, with a weak D call TRBD2 (7 bases). V lost 6 bases and J lost 8, with 23 bases in between. The germline V gene encodes CDR1 SGHAT and CDR2 FQNNGV. The CDR3 is 16 amino acids. The CDR3 DNA is TGTGCCAGCAGGCCCCCCTCCGAGGGGGGGCGGGATGAGCAGTTCTTC. Its protein product is CASRPPSEGGRDEQFF.

This chain connects TRBV15 to TRBJ1-3, with no clear D. V lost 1 base and J 0 bases, leaving 1 base between the germline ends. This CDR3 has 13 residues. The V gene's germline CDR1 is LNHNV and CDR2 YYDKDF (reference sequence). CDR3 in DNA: TGTGCCACCAGCAGAGCCTCTGGAAACACCATATATTTT. It is translated as CATSRASGNTIYF.